These T cell receptor beta chains were read from a single sample in a study of CD39 and CD103 CD8 tumor-infiltrating T cells. The protocol was immunoSEQ multiplex PCR, while the TCRdb copy is restricted to in-frame clones and leaves out a portion. The sample includes about 17,000 clones, about 93% of them seen just once. Sequencing used CD8+ T cells sorted from blood. All receptors come from a human donor with head and neck squamous cell carcinoma. Both conserved end residues are part of each CDR3. The order of the fields is clone size, D gene, J gene, V gene, CDR3 protein, CDR3 DNA. D genes are given only for firm matches. Clone size is given for some rows only: seen once, a few or many times, or a class if the clone is expanded.

NA | TRBD2 | TRBJ2-7 | TRBV27 | CASSLVASGGNTYEQYF | TGTGCCAGCAGTTTAGTGGCTAGCGGGGGGAACACATACGAGCAGTACTTC
NA | NA | TRBJ1-6 | TRBV4-1 | CASSQDLVHSPLHF | TGCGCCAGCAGCCAAGATCTCGTACATTCACCCCTCCACTTT
NA | NA | TRBJ1-1 | TRBV2 | CASSDMGGRSTEAFF | TGTGCCAGCAGTGATATGGGGGGGCGATCCACTGAAGCTTTCTTT
NA | NA | TRBJ2-1 | TRBV2 | CASSTYNEQFF | TGTGCCAGTTCCACCTACAATGAGCAGTTCTTC
NA | NA | TRBJ1-3 | TRBV7-9 | CASSPKAGNTIYF | TGTGCCAGCAGCCCCAAGGCGGGAAACACCATATATTTT
NA | TRBD1 | TRBJ1-2 | TRBV9 | CASTDPGQGAYYGYTF | TGTGCCAGCACCGATCCGGGACAGGGGGCTTACTATGGCTACACCTTC
NA | NA | TRBJ2-2 | TRBV7-8 | CASSSFRGPTGELFF | TGTGCCAGCAGCTCCTTCAGGGGACCCACCGGGGAGCTGTTTTTT
NA | NA | TRBJ1-5 | TRBV28 | CASSLFGESNQPQHF | TGTGCCAGCAGTTTATTTGGTGAAAGCAATCAGCCCCAGCATTTT
NA | NA | TRBJ1-6 | TRBV10-3 | CAISEDRNSPLHF | TGTGCCATCAGTGAGGACAGGAATTCACCCCTCCACTTT
NA | NA | TRBJ2-4 | TRBV5-1 | CASSFELENIQYF | TGCGCCAGCAGCTTTGAGTTGGAAAACATTCAGTACTTC
NA | NA | TRBJ2-2 | TRBV30 | CAWSGGHTGELFF | TGTGCCTGGAGTGGGGGACACACCGGGGAGCTGTTTTTT
NA | NA | TRBJ2-1 | TRBV27 | CASRPGVGNEQFF | TGTGCCAGCAGACCCGGCGTCGGGAATGAGCAGTTCTTC
NA | NA | TRBJ2-7 | TRBV6-1 | CASSEAGSAEQYF | TGTGCCAGCAGTGAAGCAGGGTCTGCCGAGCAGTACTTC
NA | NA | TRBJ1-6 | TRBV4-1 | CASSQDGAFVGNSPLHF | TGCGCCAGCAGCCAAGATGGCGCGTTTGTGGGTAATTCACCCCTCCACTTT
NA | TRBD1 | TRBJ2-3 | TRBV7-6 | CASSSGQGVNTQYF | TGTGCCAGCAGCTCTGGACAGGGTGTAAATACGCAGTATTTT
NA | NA | TRBJ2-2 | TRBV2 | CAASGLRTGELFF | TGTGCCGCCTCGGGGCTCCGCACCGGGGAGCTGTTTTTT
NA | NA | TRBJ1-3 | TRBV7-9 | CASSSPTESGNTIYF | TGTGCCAGCAGCTCCCCAACAGAGTCTGGAAACACCATATATTTT
NA | TRBD2 | TRBJ2-1 | TRBV19 | CASSILHSGGDNEQFF | TGTGCCAGTAGTATTTTGCATAGCGGGGGGGACAATGAGCAGTTCTTC
once | NA | TRBJ1-4 | TRBV9 | CASSGSGAATNEKLFF | TGTGCCAGCAGCGGGTCCGGGGCTGCAACTAATGAAAAACTGTTTTTT
NA | TRBD1 | TRBJ2-7 | TRBV5-1 | CASSLVPGGQAYEQYF | TGCGCCAGCAGCTTGGTGCCAGGGGGTCAGGCCTACGAGCAGTACTTC
NA | TRBD1 | TRBJ1-1 | TRBV2 | CASGWDSSNTEAFF | TGTGCCAGCGGGTGGGACAGTTCGAACACTGAAGCTTTCTTT
NA | NA | TRBJ1-3 | TRBV2 | CASSAGNTIYF | TGTGCCAGCAGTGCCGGAAACACCATATATTTT
NA | TRBD2 | TRBJ2-3 | TRBV2 | CASSEWLASGGIDTQYF | TGTGCCAGCAGTGAATGGTTGGCTAGCGGGGGCATAGATACGCAGTATTTT
NA | NA | TRBJ2-7 | TRBV27 | CASSPTGSYEQYF | TGTGCCAGCAGTCCGACAGGTTCCTACGAGCAGTACTTC
few | TRBD2 | TRBJ2-1 | TRBV7-9 | CASSPTPLAVSYNEQFF | TGTGCCAGCAGCCCGACACCACTAGCGGTATCCTACAATGAGCAGTTCTTC
once | NA | TRBJ2-2 | TRBV7-2 | CASSPNRWGDNTGELFF | TGTGCCAGCAGCCCGAACCGGTGGGGGGACAACACCGGGGAGCTGTTTTTT
NA | TRBD2 | TRBJ2-1 | TRBV5-1 | CASSSTLAGGPNEQFF | TGCGCCAGCAGCAGCACACTAGCGGGGGGGCCGAATGAGCAGTTCTTC
NA | TRBD2 | TRBJ2-5 | TRBV5-1 | CASSFAGGQETQYF | TGCGCCAGCAGCTTTGCGGGGGGGCAAGAGACCCAGTACTTC
NA | TRBD2 | TRBJ2-7 | TRBV10-3 | CAIRSGGTSYEQYF | TGTGCCATCCGTAGCGGGGGGACCTCCTACGAGCAGTACTTC
NA | NA | TRBJ2-7 | TRBV6-1 | CASYLGAFHEQYF | TGTGCCAGCTACTTGGGGGCGTTCCACGAGCAGTACTTC
once | NA | TRBJ1-1 | TRBV7-9 | CASSLLGYAFF | TGTGCCAGCAGCTTACTAGGGTACGCTTTCTTT
NA | TRBD1 | TRBJ2-7 | TRBV7-9 | CASSYPGQGDYEQYF | TGTGCCAGCAGCTACCCGGGACAGGGGGACTACGAGCAGTACTTC
NA | NA | TRBJ2-2 | TRBV7-8 | CASSSGVLNTGELFF | TGTGCCAGCAGCTCCGGGGTATTGAACACCGGGGAGCTGTTTTTT
NA | TRBD2 | TRBJ2-5 | TRBV7-8 | CASSLVIAGAWETQYF | TGTGCCAGCAGCTTAGTAATAGCGGGGGCCTGGGAGACCCAGTACTTC
NA | NA | TRBJ1-6 | TRBV6-5 | CASSYGSNSPLHF | TGTGCCAGCAGTTATGGGTCTAATTCACCCCTCCACTTT
NA | NA | TRBJ1-1 | TRBV11-2 | CASSLLRGTEAFF | TGTGCCAGCAGCTTACTCCGGGGCACTGAAGCTTTCTTT
NA | NA | TRBJ1-1 | TRBV6-6 | CASSMGPWVEAFF | TGTGCCAGCAGTATGGGTCCTTGGGTGGAAGCTTTCTTT
NA | TRBD1 | TRBJ1-2 | TRBV13 | CASSFKTGIYGYTF | TGTGCCAGCAGCTTTAAGACAGGGATCTATGGCTACACCTTC
NA | NA | TRBJ1-5 | TRBV28 | CASSLPSGWDQPQHF | TGTGCCAGCAGTTTACCATCGGGATGGGATCAGCCCCAGCATTTT
NA | NA | TRBJ1-5 | TRBV12-5 | CASGPYIQGSNQPQHF | TGTGCTAGTGGTCCTTATATACAGGGTAGCAATCAGCCCCAGCATTTT
NA | NA | TRBJ1-2 | TRBV28 | CASSFRLRYGYTF | TGTGCCAGCAGTTTTAGGTTGCGCTATGGCTACACCTTC
few | NA | TRBJ2-3 | TRBV6-4 | CASSENQGGGDTQYF | TGTGCCAGCAGTGAAAATCAGGGAGGGGGAGATACGCAGTATTTT
NA | NA | TRBJ2-3 | TRBV18 | CASSLSPSAGYGTDTQYF | TGTGCCAGCTCACTATCGCCATCGGCGGGATATGGCACAGATACGCAGTATTTT
few | NA | TRBJ1-1 | TRBV4-1 | CASSQAVVWTEAFF | TGCGCCAGCAGCCAAGCGGTGGTGTGGACTGAAGCTTTCTTT
once | NA | TRBJ2-7 | TRBV5-1 | CASSPMDRTYEQYF | TGCGCCAGCAGCCCGATGGACCGTACCTACGAGCAGTACTTC
NA | TRBD2 | TRBJ2-6 | TRBV6-4 | CASSDSGGAGANVLTF | TGTGCCAGCAGTGACAGCGGGGGGGCTGGGGCCAACGTCCTGACTTTC
NA | NA | TRBJ2-7 | TRBV30 | CAWSVVNEQYF | TGTGCCTGGAGTGTTGTGAACGAGCAGTACTTC
NA | NA | TRBJ1-2 | TRBV6-5 | CASSYGKETYGYTF | TGTGCCAGCAGTTACGGGAAGGAAACCTATGGCTACACCTTC
NA | NA | TRBJ2-1 | TRBV13 | CASSLGYPNNEQFF | TGTGCCAGCAGCTTGGGTTATCCAAACAATGAGCAGTTCTTC
NA | NA | TRBJ2-7 | TRBV9 | CASSVGQTNYEQYF | TGTGCCAGCAGCGTAGGACAGACCAATTACGAGCAGTACTTC
NA | TRBD1 | TRBJ2-1 | TRBV19 | CASTIGDRGYNEQFF | TGTGCCAGTACGATCGGGGACAGGGGTTACAATGAGCAGTTCTTC
NA | TRBD1 | TRBJ2-1 | TRBV28 | CASSLWTGVWDNEQFF | TGTGCCAGCAGTCTCTGGACAGGGGTGTGGGACAATGAGCAGTTCTTC
few | TRBD1 | TRBJ2-1 | TRBV5-1 | CASSLEQGIWFF | TGCGCCAGCAGCTTGGAACAGGGGATTTGGTTCTTC
NA | TRBD1 | TRBJ2-5 | TRBV5-1 | CASSLTGQYQETQYF | TGCGCCAGCAGCTTGACGGGACAGTACCAAGAGACCCAGTACTTC
NA | NA | TRBJ1-2 | TRBV12-5 | CASGLAWALYGYTF | TGTGCTAGTGGTTTGGCCTGGGCCCTCTATGGCTACACCTTC
NA | NA | TRBJ2-5 | TRBV7-9 | CASSFVYQETQYF | TGTGCCAGCAGCTTTGTCTACCAAGAGACCCAGTACTTC
few | NA | TRBJ1-5 | TRBV19 | CASGPASNQPQHF | TGTGCCAGTGGACCTGCTAGCAATCAGCCCCAGCATTTT
NA | TRBD1 | TRBJ1-2 | TRBV5-5 | CASSRQGTNYGYTF | TGTGCCAGCAGTAGACAGGGGACCAACTATGGCTACACCTTC
NA | NA | TRBJ2-5 | TRBV11-2 | CASSPQGGGETQYF | TGTGCCAGCAGCCCCCAGGGGGGAGGGGAGACCCAGTACTTC